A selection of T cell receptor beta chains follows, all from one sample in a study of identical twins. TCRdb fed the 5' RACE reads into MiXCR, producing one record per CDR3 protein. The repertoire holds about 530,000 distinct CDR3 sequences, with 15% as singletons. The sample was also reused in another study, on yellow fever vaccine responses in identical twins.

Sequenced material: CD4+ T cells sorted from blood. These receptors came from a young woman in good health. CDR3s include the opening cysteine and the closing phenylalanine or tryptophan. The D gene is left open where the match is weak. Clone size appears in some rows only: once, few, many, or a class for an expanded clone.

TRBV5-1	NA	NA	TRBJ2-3	TGCGCCAGCAGCTTGGGAGGCCCCCCGGATACGCAGTATTTT	CASSLGGPPDTQYF
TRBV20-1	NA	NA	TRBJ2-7	TGCAGTGCTAGAGGGAACGAGCGGGACATGAGCTCCTACGAGCAGTACTTC	CSARGNERDMSSYEQYF
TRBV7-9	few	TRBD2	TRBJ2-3	TGTGCCAGCAGCTTAGCGTCACTAGCGAGCACAGATACGCAGTATTTT	CASSLASLASTDTQYF
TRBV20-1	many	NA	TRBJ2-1	TGCAGTGAGAGGTGGCTAAACAATGAGCAGTTCTTC	CSERWLNNEQFF
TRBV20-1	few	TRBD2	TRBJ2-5	TGCAGTGCTAGAACTAGCGGGAGTTGGCAAGAGACCCAGTACTTC	CSARTSGSWQETQYF
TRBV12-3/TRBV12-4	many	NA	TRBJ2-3	TGTGCCAGCAGCTCTCGGGAAGGCACAGATACGCAGTATTTT	CASSSREGTDTQYF
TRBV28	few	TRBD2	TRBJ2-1	TGTGCCAGCAGTCTAAGACTAGCGGGAGAACCCAATGAGCAGTTCTTC	CASSLRLAGEPNEQFF
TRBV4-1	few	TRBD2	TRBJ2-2	TGCGCCAGCAGCCGCGAGCGGGGCACCGGGGAGCTGTTTTTT	CASSRERGTGELFF
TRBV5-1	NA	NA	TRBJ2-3	TGCGCCAGCAGACCCTTTACAGCTGGGACAGATACGCAGTATTTT	CASRPFTAGTDTQYF
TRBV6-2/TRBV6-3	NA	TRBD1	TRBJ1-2	TGTGCCAGCAGTAAACAGGGGGCGCGAAGCTATGGCTACACCTTC	CASSKQGARSYGYTF
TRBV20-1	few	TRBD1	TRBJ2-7	TGCAGTGCTGATAAGGGACAGACCCCTCGGGAGCAGTACTTC	CSADKGQTPREQYF
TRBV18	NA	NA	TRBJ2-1	TGTGCCAGCTCACCCTACGACGGGCCGGAAAATGAGCAGTTCTTC	CASSPYDGPENEQFF
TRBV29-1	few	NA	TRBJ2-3	TGCAGCGTTGAACCTAGCACAGATACGCAGTATTTT	CSVEPSTDTQYF
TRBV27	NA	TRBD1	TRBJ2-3	TGTGCCAGGGAAGACAGGGGGCCGAGCACAGATACGCAGTATTTT	CAREDRGPSTDTQYF
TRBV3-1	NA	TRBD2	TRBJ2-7	TGTGCCAGCAGCCAATGGGAACTAGCGGGAGCCTACGAGCAGTACTTC	CASSQWELAGAYEQYF
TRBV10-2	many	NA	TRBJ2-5	TGCGCCAGCAGTGAAGGAGGCAGGGGAGGGAAAGAGACCCAGTACTTC	CASSEGGRGGKETQYF
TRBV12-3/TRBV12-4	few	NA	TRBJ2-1	TGTGCCAGCAGTCGCCGGTTCTACAATGAGCAGTTCTTC	CASSRRFYNEQFF
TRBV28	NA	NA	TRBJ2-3	TGTGCCAGCAGTAATAGCGGTTACACAGATACGCAGTATTTT	CASSNSGYTDTQYF
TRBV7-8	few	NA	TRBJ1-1	TGTGCCAGCAGCTTAGGGGGAATTGAAGCTTTCTTT	CASSLGGIEAFF
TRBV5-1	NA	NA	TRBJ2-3	TGCGCCAGCAGCTTGGGCTCGGGTCAGCGCACAGATACGCAGTATTTT	CASSLGSGQRTDTQYF
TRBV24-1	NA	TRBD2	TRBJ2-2	TGTGCCACCAAGAATAGCGGGGGGGCCGGGGAGCTGTTTTTT	CATKNSGGAGELFF
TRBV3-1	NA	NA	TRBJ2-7	TGTGCCAGCAGCCAAACCCCCTCCGAGCAGTACTTC	CASSQTPSEQYF
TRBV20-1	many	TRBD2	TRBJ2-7	TGCAGTGCTAAAGCGGGAGTGTCCTACGAGCAGTACTTC	CSAKAGVSYEQYF
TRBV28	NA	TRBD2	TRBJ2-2	TGTGCCAGCCATACCCAACGTGGGAGCGGGGGGGCGAGCGGGGAGCTGTTTTTT	CASHTQRGSGGASGELFF
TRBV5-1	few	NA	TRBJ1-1	TGCGCCAGCAGTGGTTCAGCTATAAACACTGAAGCTTTCTTT	CASSGSAINTEAFF
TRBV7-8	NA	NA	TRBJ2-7	TGTGCCAGCAGCTTATGGCCTAAGGGGAGGTCCTACGAGCAGTACTTC	CASSLWPKGRSYEQYF
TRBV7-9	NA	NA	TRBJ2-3	TGTGCCAGCAGCTTGGGGGGCCCCCGCACAGATACGCAGTATTTT	CASSLGGPRTDTQYF
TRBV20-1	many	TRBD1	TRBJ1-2	TGCAGTGCTAGAGATCCAGGACAGGGTCTAGGCTACACCTTC	CSARDPGQGLGYTF
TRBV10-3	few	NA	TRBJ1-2	TGTGCCATCAGTGGGGGGGAGGTCCGGTATGGCTACACCTTC	CAISGGEVRYGYTF
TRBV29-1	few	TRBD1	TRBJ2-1	TGCAGCGTTGGGACAGGGGGCCCCTACAATGAGCAGTTCTTC	CSVGTGGPYNEQFF
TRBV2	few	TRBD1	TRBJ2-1	TGTGCCAGCAAGGAAACAGGGGACAATGAGCAGTTCTTC	CASKETGDNEQFF
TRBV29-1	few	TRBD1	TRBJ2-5	TGCAGCGTTGAGTTAAACAGGGGGCTGGAGACCCAGTACTTC	CSVELNRGLETQYF
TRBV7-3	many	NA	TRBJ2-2	TGTGCCAGCAGCTTAGTTGCTAGCTGGGCCGGGGAGCTGTTTTTT	CASSLVASWAGELFF